Listed here is a single T cell receptor beta chain. The sample comes from a study of shared T cell receptors in the human thymus. CDR3 length equals 13 residues. The ends were cut back, 5 bases at V and 0 bases at J, with 5 bases in the middle. Germline assignment: CDR1 SGHNT and CDR2 YENEEA. Here immunoSEQ multiplex PCR was the method, and the copy in TCRdb shows in-frame clones only, minus some. The sample has approximately 660,000 clones, roughly 90% seen once. The same data also contributed to another study, on human thymus T cells. This second study says: The thymus was resected at corrective cardiac surgery. There appeared to be biased usage of V and J genes in thymic and blood repertoires. A high degree of thymic repertoire overlap among unrelated individuals was reported in related research.

What was sequenced was thymocytes. The chain combines TRBV11-3 with TRBJ2-1; D is ambiguous. This sequence was found in a boy in the first two years of life with a congenital heart defect. The CDR3 spells CASSRSSYNEQFF. The CDR3 coding sequence is TGTGCCAGCAGCCGTAGCTCCTACAATGAGCAGTTCTTC.